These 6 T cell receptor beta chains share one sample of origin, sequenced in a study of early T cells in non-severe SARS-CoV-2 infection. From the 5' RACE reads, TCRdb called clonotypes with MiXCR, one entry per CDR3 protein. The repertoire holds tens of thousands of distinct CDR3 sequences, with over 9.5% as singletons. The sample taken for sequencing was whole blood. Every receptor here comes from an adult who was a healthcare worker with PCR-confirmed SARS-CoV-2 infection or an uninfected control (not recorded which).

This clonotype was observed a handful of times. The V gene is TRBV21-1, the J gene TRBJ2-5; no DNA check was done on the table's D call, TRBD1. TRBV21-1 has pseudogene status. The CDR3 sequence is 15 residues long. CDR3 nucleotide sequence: TGTGCCAGCAGCAAAGCACAGGGAGTCGGGGAGACCCAGTACTTC. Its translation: CASSKAQGVGETQYF.

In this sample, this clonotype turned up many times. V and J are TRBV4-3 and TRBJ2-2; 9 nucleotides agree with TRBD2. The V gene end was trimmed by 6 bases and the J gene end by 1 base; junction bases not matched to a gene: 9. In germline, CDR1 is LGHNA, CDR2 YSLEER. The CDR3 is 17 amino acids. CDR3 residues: CASRHYLAGENTGELFF. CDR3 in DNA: TGCGCCAGCAGACATTACTTAGCGGGGGAGAACACCGGGGAGCTGTTTTTT.

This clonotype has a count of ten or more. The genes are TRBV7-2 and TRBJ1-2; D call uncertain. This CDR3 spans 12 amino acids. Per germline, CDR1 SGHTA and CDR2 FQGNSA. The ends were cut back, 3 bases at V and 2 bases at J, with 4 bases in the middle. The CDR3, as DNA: TGTGCCAGCAGCTTGGAAAACTATGGCTACACCTTC. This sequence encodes CASSLENYGYTF.

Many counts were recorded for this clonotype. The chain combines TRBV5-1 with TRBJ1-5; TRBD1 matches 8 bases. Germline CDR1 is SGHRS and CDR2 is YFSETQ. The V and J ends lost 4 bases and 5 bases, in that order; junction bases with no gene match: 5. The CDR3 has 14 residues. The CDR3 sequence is CASSAGTGDQPQHF. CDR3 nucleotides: TGCGCCAGCAGCGCTGGGACAGGCGATCAGCCCCAGCATTTT.

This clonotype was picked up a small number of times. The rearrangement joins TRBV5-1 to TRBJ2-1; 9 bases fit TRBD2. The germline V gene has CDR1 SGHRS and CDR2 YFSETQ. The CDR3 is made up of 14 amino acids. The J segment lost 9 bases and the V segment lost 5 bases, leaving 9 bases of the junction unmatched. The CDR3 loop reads CASSLASGIGEQFF. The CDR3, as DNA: TGCGCCAGCAGTCTGGCTAGCGGGATAGGTGAGCAGTTCTTC.

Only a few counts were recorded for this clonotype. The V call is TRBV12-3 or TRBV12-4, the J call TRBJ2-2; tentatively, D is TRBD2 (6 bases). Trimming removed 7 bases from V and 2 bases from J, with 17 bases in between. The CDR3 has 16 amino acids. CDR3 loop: CASIQGGLTNTGELFF. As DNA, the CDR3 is TGTGCCAGCATTCAGGGAGGTCTGACTAACACCGGGGAGCTGTTTTTT.